This T cell receptor beta chain was found in a study of Ad26.COV2.S vaccination and SARS-CoV-2 variants. General study results and limits: Non-spike TCR breadth was similar in vaccine and placebo recipients. Total T cell responses were possibly underestimated by TCR breadth and depth analyses. Spike-specific responses of CD8+ and CD4+ T cells were reported to display substantial breadth after vaccination.

Germline assignment: CDR1 MNHEY and CDR2 SVGAGI. This CDR3 is built from 14 residues. The ends were cut back, 6 bases at V and 5 bases at J, with 16 bases in the middle. TCRdb's table, derived via immunoSEQ multiplex PCR, lists solely in-frame clones and lacks some. The sample carries about 140,000 clones, around 86% recorded once. For this clone: Its antigen is currently unknown.

This TCR was sampled from a human donor who had recovered from COVID-19. Sequences were derived from peripheral blood, sampled after recovery from COVID-19. The chain carries TRBV6-5 and TRBJ1-2, with D possibly TRBD1 on 5 matching bases. The CDR3 nucleotides are TGTGCCAGCAGCTCAGGGCAAGGAATGTATGGCTACACCTTC. Its translation is CASSSGQGMYGYTF.